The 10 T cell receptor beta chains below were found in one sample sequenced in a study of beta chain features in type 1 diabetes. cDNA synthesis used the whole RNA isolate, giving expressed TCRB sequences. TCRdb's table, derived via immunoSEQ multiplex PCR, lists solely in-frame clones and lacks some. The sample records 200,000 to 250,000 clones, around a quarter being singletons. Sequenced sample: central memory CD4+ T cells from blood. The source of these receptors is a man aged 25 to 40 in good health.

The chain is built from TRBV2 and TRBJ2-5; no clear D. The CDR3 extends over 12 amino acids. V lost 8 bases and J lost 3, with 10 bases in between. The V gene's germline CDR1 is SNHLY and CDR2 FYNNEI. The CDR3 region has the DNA TGTGCCAGCCGACCTGGGAAAGAGACCCAGTACTTC. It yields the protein CASRPGKETQYF.

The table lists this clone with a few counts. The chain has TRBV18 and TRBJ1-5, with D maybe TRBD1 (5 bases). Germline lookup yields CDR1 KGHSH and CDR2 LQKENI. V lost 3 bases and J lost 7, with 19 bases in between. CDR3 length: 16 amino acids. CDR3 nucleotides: TGTGCCAGCTCACCCTCTCGGGGCGTTGGGGTACAGCCCCAGCATTTT. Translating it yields CASSPSRGVGVQPQHF.

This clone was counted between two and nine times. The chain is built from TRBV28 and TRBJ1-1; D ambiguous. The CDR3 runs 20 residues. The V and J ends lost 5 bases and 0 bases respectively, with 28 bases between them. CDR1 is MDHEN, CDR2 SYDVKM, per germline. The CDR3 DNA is TGTGCCAGCAGTCGGACGGGAGCTTATACTTTCCACCCCATGAACACTGAAGCTTTCTTT. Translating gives CASSRTGAYTFHPMNTEAFF. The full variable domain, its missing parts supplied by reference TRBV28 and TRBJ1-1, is DVKVTQSSRYLVKRTGEKVFLECVQDMDHENMFWYRQDPGLGLRLIYFSYDVKMKEKGDIPEGYSVSREKKERFSLILESASTNQTSMYLCASSRTGAYTFHPMNTEAFFGQGTRLTVV.

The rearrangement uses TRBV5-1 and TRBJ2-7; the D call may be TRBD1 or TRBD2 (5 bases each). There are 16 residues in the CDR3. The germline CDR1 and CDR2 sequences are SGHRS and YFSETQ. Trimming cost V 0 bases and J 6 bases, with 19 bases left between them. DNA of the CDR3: TGCGCCAGCAGCTTGGATGGGGGTATGCGCCTTTCCGAGCAGTACTTC. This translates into CASSLDGGMRLSEQYF.

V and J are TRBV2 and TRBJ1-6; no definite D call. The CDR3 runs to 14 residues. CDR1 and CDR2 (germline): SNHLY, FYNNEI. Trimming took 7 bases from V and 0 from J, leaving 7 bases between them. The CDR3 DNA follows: TGTGCCAGCAATTCCTTCTCCTATAATTCACCCCTCCACTTT. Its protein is CASNSFSYNSPLHF.

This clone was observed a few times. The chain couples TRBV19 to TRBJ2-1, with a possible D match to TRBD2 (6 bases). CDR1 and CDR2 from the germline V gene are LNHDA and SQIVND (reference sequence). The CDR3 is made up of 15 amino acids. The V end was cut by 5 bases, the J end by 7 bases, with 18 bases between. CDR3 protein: CASSFRDSNRNEQFF. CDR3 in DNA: TGTGCCAGTAGTTTCCGGGACTCAAACAGGAATGAGCAGTTCTTC.

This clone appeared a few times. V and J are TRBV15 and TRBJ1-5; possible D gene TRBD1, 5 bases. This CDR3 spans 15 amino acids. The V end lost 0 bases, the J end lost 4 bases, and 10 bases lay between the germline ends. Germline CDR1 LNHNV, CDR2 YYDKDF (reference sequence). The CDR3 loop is CATSRDPTVNQPQHF. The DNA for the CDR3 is TGTGCCACCAGCAGAGATCCGACAGTGAATCAGCCCCAGCATTTT.

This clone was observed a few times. In DNA, the CDR3 is TGTGCCAGCAGAACCGGGCCCCCCTACGAGCAGTACTTC. As protein: CASRTGPPYEQYF. This chain uses TRBV6-6 with TRBJ2-7; D not certain. V was trimmed by 6 bases and J by 2 bases, leaving 11 bases between them. The CDR3 has 13 amino acids. Germline assignment: CDR1 MNHNY and CDR2 SVGAGI (reference sequence).

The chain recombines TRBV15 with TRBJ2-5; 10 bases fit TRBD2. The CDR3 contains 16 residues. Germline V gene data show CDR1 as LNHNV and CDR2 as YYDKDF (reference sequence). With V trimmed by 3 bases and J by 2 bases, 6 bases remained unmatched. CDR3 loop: CATSRVPAGGQETQYF. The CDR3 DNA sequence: TGTGCCACCAGCAGGGTTCCAGCGGGGGGGCAAGAGACCCAGTACTTC.

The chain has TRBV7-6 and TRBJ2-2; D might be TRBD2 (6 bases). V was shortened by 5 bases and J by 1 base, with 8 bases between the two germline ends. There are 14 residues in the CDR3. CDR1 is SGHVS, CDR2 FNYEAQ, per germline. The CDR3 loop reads CASSRAGNTGELFF. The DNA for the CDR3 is TGTGCCAGCAGCCGAGCGGGGAACACCGGGGAGCTGTTTTTT.